This TCR beta chain emerged from a study of blood T cells in healthy people across ages. CDR3 length: 14 residues. J lost 13 bases, V lost 6 bases, and 10 bases had no gene match. The germline gives CDR1 ENHRY, CDR2 SYGVKD. General study results and limits: What prevented conclusive comparison of naive and antigen-experienced cells was that PBMCs were unsorted.

This clonotype was observed once. Its specificity is unknown. A second roughly 6 to 12 cycle PCR used barcoded and J-beta primers. Using its own MiXCR run on the 5' RACE reads, TCRdb lists one record per CDR3 protein. Of over 600,000 distinct CDR3 sequences detected, 46% appear once; the ten largest clones hold 15% to 20%. The sequence was collected from an older man in good health. The material sequenced was blood. V gene TRBV10-3 combines with J gene TRBJ2-1; 12 positions match TRBD1. The CDR3 coding sequence is TGTGCCATCAGAGCCGGGACAGGGGGCGAGACCCAGTTCTTC. This codes for CAIRAGTGGETQFF.